This passage covers 20 T cell receptor beta chains from one sample sequenced in a study of cytomegalovirus exposure and HLA in healthy donors. TCRdb's copy holds only in-frame clones and misses some; the assay was immunoSEQ multiplex PCR. The data show about 110,000 clones, with 70% to 90% seen just once and roughly 1.4% held by the top ten. Sequencing was performed on PBMCs. Receptors were obtained from a woman in her 30s in good health and CMV-seropositive.

This rearrangement joins TRBV19 to TRBJ1-5, with a weak D call TRBD1 (5 bases). The germline gives CDR1 LNHDA, CDR2 SQIVND (reference sequence). The germline V and J ends were trimmed by 1 base and 4 bases, with 11 bases remaining between them. This CDR3 has 15 amino acids. The CDR3 loop is CASSIGVGGNQPQHF. CDR3 in DNA: TGTGCCAGTAGTATAGGGGTCGGGGGGAATCAGCCCCAGCATTTT. Complete variable domain (other parts from reference TRBV19 and TRBJ1-5): DGGITQSPKYLFRKEGQNVTLSCEQNLNHDAMYWYRQDPGQGLRLIYYSQIVNDFQKGDIAEGYSVSREKKESFPLTVTSAQKNPTAFYLCASSIGVGGNQPQHFGDGTRLSIL.

This clone was counted a single time. The J gene is TRBJ2-1, the V gene TRBV5-6; TRBD2 might be the D (5 bases). The V and J ends lost 0 bases and 10 bases respectively, with 8 bases between them. Germline V gene lookup returns CDR1 SGHDT and CDR2 YYEEEE. This CDR3 contains 12 residues. CDR3 nucleotides: TGTGCCAGCAGCTTGGCAGCGGAAGAGCAGTTCTTC. Its translation is CASSLAAEEQFF.

The V and J genes are TRBV4-3 and TRBJ2-2; maybe TRBD2 (5 bases). This CDR3 has 13 residues. V was cut by 1 base and J by 5 bases, with 5 bases left in between. Germline CDR1 and CDR2: LGHNA and YSLEER. In DNA form, the CDR3 reads TGCGCCAGCAGCCAAGCGGGAACCGGGGAGCTGTTTTTT. Translated: CASSQAGTGELFF.

This chain connects TRBV6-5 to TRBJ2-7; a possible D gene is TRBD1 (6 bases). Germline V gene sequence: CDR1 MNHEY, CDR2 SVGAGI. Trimming removed 6 bases at V and 4 bases at J, with 16 bases between. This CDR3 is 14 amino acids long. The CDR3 DNA is TGTGCCAGCAGACCGGGACACATCGTATACGAGCAGTACTTC. Its protein product is CASRPGHIVYEQYF.

V and J are TRBV28 and TRBJ1-4, with 8 bases lining up with TRBD1. V lost 6 bases and J lost 8; bases outside the gene matches: 8. CDR1 is MDHEN and CDR2 is SYDVKM in the germline V gene. The CDR3 is 14 residues long. CDR3 in amino acids: CASSLGQGGEKLFF. The CDR3 coding sequence is TGTGCCAGCAGCTTAGGACAGGGCGGCGAAAAACTGTTTTTT.

This rearrangement joins TRBV2 to TRBJ1-2; TRBD1 matches at 10 bases. The CDR3 loop spans 15 amino acids. Trimming cost V 5 bases and J 3 bases; bases outside gene matches: 6. In germline, CDR1 is SNHLY, CDR2 FYNNEI. The CDR3 here is CASSIGTGVYYGYTF. For the CDR3, the DNA is TGTGCCAGCAGTATCGGGACAGGGGTATACTATGGCTACACCTTC.

This chain joins TRBV27 and TRBJ2-7, with D perhaps matching TRBD2 (6 bases). This CDR3 spans 15 amino acids. V lost 3 bases and J 0 bases, leaving 12 bases between the germline ends. CDR1 and CDR2 (germline): MNHEY, SMNVEV (reference sequence). The CDR3 loop reads CASSLAGRSSYEQYF. The CDR3 DNA reads as TGTGCCAGCAGTTTGGCGGGAAGGAGCTCCTACGAGCAGTACTTC.

The chain joins TRBV5-1 to TRBJ1-4, with 7 bases aligning to TRBD1. Germline V lookup: CDR1 SGHRS, CDR2 YFSETQ. V lost 4 bases and J lost 8; bases outside the gene matches: 8. The CDR3 is 14 amino acids. CDR3 sequence: CASSRTGVYEKLFF. In DNA form, the CDR3 reads TGCGCCAGCAGCCGGACAGGAGTTTACGAAAAACTGTTTTTT.

The chain joins TRBV18 to TRBJ2-5; TRBD1 aligns across 8 bases. The CDR3 runs to 13 residues. Trimming at V came to 6 bases and at J to 4 bases, leaving 4 bases not matched to a gene. The germline CDR1 and CDR2 sequences are KGHSH and LQKENI. The CDR3 sequence is CASSSGTGETQYF. The CDR3 DNA reads as TGTGCCAGCTCCTCCGGGACAGGAGAGACCCAGTACTTC.

The V gene is TRBV10-3, the J gene TRBJ2-1, with TRBD2 matching 15 bases. CDR1 and CDR2 from the germline V gene are ENHRY and SYGVKD. The CDR3 runs 16 residues. The trim removed 10 bases at V and 4 bases at J, leaving 8 bases unmatched. The CDR3 protein is CATTGTSGRSYNEQFF. As DNA, the CDR3 is TGTGCCACGACCGGGACTAGCGGGAGGTCGTACAATGAGCAGTTCTTC.

The chain employs TRBV14 and TRBJ1-2; D not resolved. The CDR3 runs to 15 residues. Trimming left V 2 bases short and J 4 bases short, with 14 bases between. Germline assignment: CDR1 SGHDN and CDR2 FVKESK. The chain's CDR3 is CASSQLGLDAYGYTF. CDR3 coding DNA: TGTGCCAGCAGCCAACTCGGACTGGATGCCTATGGCTACACCTTC.

The chain has TRBV5-4 and TRBJ2-5, with 7 bases identical to TRBD2. V was clipped by 3 bases and J by 2 bases; unmatched bases: 10. The CDR3 is 16 amino acids. CDR1 and CDR2 from the germline V gene are SGHNT and YYREEE (reference sequence). The CDR3 DNA sequence: TGTGCCAGCAGCTCCTTAGCGGGTGGATATCAAGAGACCCAGTACTTC. Protein product: CASSSLAGGYQETQYF.

The CDR3 coding sequence is TGCGCCAGCAGCTGGGGGACTACCACAGATACGCAGTATTTT. Amino acids: CASSWGTTTDTQYF. This rearrangement joins TRBV5-1 to TRBJ2-3; TRBD2 matches at 7 bases. The CDR3 extends over 14 amino acids. The J segment lost 2 bases and the V segment lost 3 bases, leaving 3 bases of the junction unmatched. The germline CDR1 and CDR2 sequences are SGHRS and YFSETQ.

The chain combines TRBV29-1 with TRBJ1-1, with TRBD1 identical over 7 bases. There are 14 residues in the CDR3. CDR1 and CDR2 from the germline V gene are SQVTM and ANQGSEA. V gave up 4 bases and J gave up 0 bases; unmatched junction bases: 5. For the CDR3, the DNA is TGCAGCGTTGGAGCCGGGACAGTGAACACTGAAGCTTTCTTT. Encoded protein: CSVGAGTVNTEAFF.

The chain links TRBV18 to TRBJ2-6; a possible D gene is TRBD1 (6 bases). Trimming pared 1 base from V and 2 bases from J, leaving 12 bases between. The CDR3 is 17 amino acids. CDR1 is KGHSH and CDR2 is LQKENI in the germline V gene. CDR3 region: CASSPRSTGTGANVLTF. CDR3 nucleotides: TGTGCCAGCTCACCACGAAGTACAGGGACTGGGGCCAACGTCCTGACTTTC.

The chain combines TRBV29-1 with TRBJ2-7; 7 bases line up with TRBD1. Trimming cost V 6 bases and J 0 bases; bases outside gene matches: 11. CDR3 size: 15 residues. Germline values: CDR1 SQVTM, CDR2 ANQGSEA. This CDR3 is CSVSGTDRSSYEQYF. DNA of the CDR3: TGCAGCGTCTCGGGGACAGACCGTAGCTCCTACGAGCAGTACTTC.

This chain uses TRBV19 with TRBJ2-1, with D tentatively TRBD1 (6 bases). There are 13 residues in the CDR3. Per the germline V gene, CDR1 is LNHDA and CDR2 is SQIVND (reference sequence). The V end was cut by 8 bases, the J end by 4 bases, with 12 bases between. The CDR3: CASAGTIYNEQFF. The CDR3, as DNA: TGTGCCAGTGCCGGGACAATATACAATGAGCAGTTCTTC.

The chain has TRBV5-4 and TRBJ2-2, with 7 bases that match TRBD1. The CDR3 consists of 15 residues. Germline V CDR1 and CDR2: SGHNT, YYREEE (reference sequence). The junction had 10 bases not matched to a gene; V was cut back by 6 bases and J by 5 bases. CDR3 sequence reads: CASTRGGVRTGELFF. In nucleotides, the CDR3 is TGTGCCAGCACCAGAGGGGGCGTAAGGACCGGGGAGCTGTTTTTT.

This chain joins TRBV28 and TRBJ2-5; D is undetermined. This CDR3 spans 11 amino acids. Germline loops: CDR1 MDHEN, CDR2 SYDVKM. Trimming took off 6 bases at V and 8 bases at J, with 10 bases between the two ends. CDR3 bases: TGTGCCAGCAGGATGGTTAGTACCCAGTACTTC. Translating gives CASRMVSTQYF. Full variable domain (rest looked up from reference TRBV28 and TRBJ2-5): DVKVTQSSRYLVKRTGEKVFLECVQDMDHENMFWYRQDPGLGLRLIYFSYDVKMKEKGDIPEGYSVSREKKERFSLILESASTNQTSMYLCASRMVSTQYFGPGTRLLVL.

V is TRBV28 and J is TRBJ2-7, with no clear D. Between the trimmed V and J ends, which lost 3 bases and 5 bases, there was a span of 14 bases. Per germline, CDR1 MDHEN and CDR2 SYDVKM. The CDR3 is made up of 14 amino acids. CDR3 sequence reads: CASSFLGLGDEQYF. The CDR3, as DNA: TGTGCCAGCAGTTTTTTGGGCCTGGGCGACGAGCAGTACTTC.